This T cell receptor beta chain stems from a study of early T cells in non-severe SARS-CoV-2 infection. Study outcomes and limitations: VDJdb matching favored anti-spike CD8 responses, missing private and CD4 specificities.

This clonotype was seen ten or more times. The antigen remains unidentified. TCRdb processed the 5' RACE reads anew with MiXCR; each CDR3 protein has one entry. Of tens of thousands of distinct CDR3 sequences listed, 4.9% were seen once; the top ten hold 4.9%. CDR3 length: 14 residues. The V gene lost 3 bases and the J gene lost 2 bases, with 10 bases spanning the gap. The germline CDR1 and CDR2 sequences are GTSNPN and SVGIG (reference sequence). The sample taken for sequencing was whole blood. This receptor was taken from an adult who was a healthcare worker with PCR-confirmed SARS-CoV-2 infection or an uninfected control (not recorded which). V gene TRBV30 combines with J gene TRBJ2-2; tentative D call: TRBD2 (6 bases). The CDR3, as DNA: TGTGCCTGGAGGGGGACTCCTAACACCGGGGAGCTGTTTTTT. Its translation is CAWRGTPNTGELFF.